This TCR beta chain is from a study of shared clonotypes between healthy human individuals. The repertoire was sequenced with immunoSEQ multiplex PCR; TCRdb's copy has only in-frame clones and lacks some. Among around 980,000 clones listed, approximately 78% were seen once. Whole-study results and caveats: Despite large depth, sorted-subset datasets appeared incompletely sequenced. Donor scarcity curtailed the genetic and exposure-history diversity represented herein. Sequencing depth was expected to influence donor clonotype sharing.

About this clone: Its antigen is currently unknown.

The CDR3 contains 11 residues. Germline V gene data show CDR1 as SQVTM and CDR2 as ANQGSEA. The ends lost 7 bases at V and 6 bases at J; junction bases unmatched: 4. The source is a man aged 18 to 29 in good health. Some clones in this sample may be carry-over from other donors' samples. What was sequenced was memory CD4+ T cells from PBMCs. Subset: CD45RA-negative fraction. The gene calls are TRBV29-1 and TRBJ2-7; 9 bases fit TRBD1. This chain's CDR3 is CSGGQGGEQYF. The CDR3 nucleotides read TGCAGCGGGGGACAGGGCGGCGAGCAGTACTTC.